This entry concerns a single T cell receptor (beta chain). Germline V gene sequence: CDR1 LGHDT, CDR2 YNNKEL (reference sequence). This CDR3 is built from 12 residues. Trimming removed 2 bases from V and 7 bases from J, with 9 bases in between. Original analysis: The assay estimated nucleated cells by amplifying reference gene primers. Only in-frame clones appear in the TCRdb table, and some are missing; sequencing was by immunoSEQ multiplex PCR. From that table come the V and J calls and clone size; the DNA was used to work out D and trimming. The sample includes under 300,000 clones, 80% to 85% of them seen just once. This sample was taken from a study of blood T cell repertoires in COVID-19. The overall study: Samples came from the United States, Italy and Spain, spanning acute and convalescent COVID-19. Nucleic acid was either cDNA or gDNA, and it came from T cells, B-cell-depleted T cells, or PBMCs.

V is TRBV3-1 (or the pseudogene TRBV3-2) and J is TRBJ2-7; D is unclear. The source of this sequence is a woman aged 40 to 49 who had recovered from COVID-19. The sequencing sample was made of peripheral blood. The CDR3 nucleotides are TGTGCCAGCAGCCAACCCGCGCGGGAGCAGTACTTC. This gives the protein CASSQPAREQYF.